These 11 T cell receptor beta chains came from one sample sequenced in a study of T cell changes during pregnancy in multiple sclerosis (dated by TCRdb to between 2017 and 2020). The library was built by means of the immunoSEQ multiplex PCR assay. TCRdb obtained this table from immuneACCESS and retained in-frame rearrangements with V and J assigned. These tables miss some clones; where compared with another copy, unresolved V genes account for less than half of the shortfall, and the remainder is unexplained. The sample table lists tens of thousands of clones, roughly 92% of them with a count of one. The leading ten clones occupy 0.8% to 1% of the sample. The source was peripheral blood, collected after pregnancy. Receptors were obtained from a female donor with multiple sclerosis, enrolled in a pregnancy study.

This clone was seen just once. Here the CDR3 reads CASSEGLEGNSPLHF. CDR3 nucleotide sequence: TGTGCCAGCAGTGAAGGTTTAGAGGGTAATTCACCCCTCCACTTT. The V call is TRBV6-4, the J call TRBJ1-6; the D is unclear. V lost 3 bases, J lost 6 bases, and 12 bases lay in between. The CDR3 runs 15 residues. Germline V gene data show CDR1 as MRHNA and CDR2 as SNTAGT.

This clone was counted a single time. The rearrangement uses TRBV27 and TRBJ1-5; 7 nucleotides line up with TRBD1. Losses at the gene ends were 2 bases for V and 5 bases for J; bases not matched to a gene: 12. The V gene's germline CDR1 is MNHEY and CDR2 SMNVEV (reference sequence). The CDR3 consists of 17 residues. The CDR3 sequence is CASSLAFVPGGYQPQHF. CDR3 nucleotide sequence: TGTGCCAGCAGTTTAGCGTTTGTCCCAGGGGGTTATCAGCCCCAGCATTTT.

This chain's CDR3 is CASSTSTSSDTQYF. As DNA, the CDR3 is TGTGCCAGCAGCACCTCGACTAGTTCAGATACGCAGTATTTT. This chain joins TRBV5-6 and TRBJ2-3; possibly TRBD2 for D (6 bases). This CDR3 is 14 amino acids long. V was cut by 4 bases and J by 4 bases, with 13 bases left in between. From germline, CDR1 is SGHDT and CDR2 YYEEEE.

The chain carries TRBV7-8 and TRBJ2-7; 7 nucleotides agree with TRBD1. Germline loops: CDR1 SGHVS, CDR2 FQNEAQ. There are 14 residues in the CDR3. The V gene end was trimmed by 5 bases and the J gene end by 6 bases; junction bases not matched to a gene: 10. DNA for the CDR3: TGTGCCAGCAGCACGCGACAGGGCTTAAGCGAGCAGTACTTC. Protein sequence: CASSTRQGLSEQYF.

This chain connects TRBV2 to TRBJ1-6; no clear D gene. The CDR3 is made up of 14 amino acids. V was cut by 10 bases and J by 6 bases, with 16 bases left in between. Germline CDR1 and CDR2: SNHLY and FYNNEI. As DNA, the CDR3 is TGTGCCACCCCGGGAGCCACATTTAATTCACCCCTCCACTTT. The encoded protein is CATPGATFNSPLHF.

The chain couples TRBV30 to TRBJ1-3; no clear D gene. CDR1 and CDR2 from the germline V gene are GTSNPN and SVGIG (reference sequence). Between the trimmed V and J ends, which lost 1 base and 1 base, there was a span of 14 bases. The CDR3 loop spans 16 amino acids. The CDR3 DNA reads as TGTGCCTGGAGTGGTCTTGCCAGTGAATCTGGAAACACCATATATTTT. It translates to CAWSGLASESGNTIYF.

In its sample, this clone was seen once. The chain is built from TRBV7-3 and TRBJ1-2; D not resolved. Germline V gene data show CDR1 as SGHTA and CDR2 as FQGTGA. V lost 0 bases and J 9 bases, leaving 17 bases between the germline ends. This CDR3 region has 15 residues. This CDR3 is CASSLTRGPPSSYTF. DNA of the CDR3: TGTGCCAGCAGCTTAACCCGAGGCCCCCCGTCGAGCTACACCTTC.

V usage is TRBV19 and J usage is TRBJ1-5; 7 bases match TRBD1. The V and J ends lost 6 bases and 7 bases, in that order; junction bases with no gene match: 12. CDR3 length: 15 residues. The germline V gene has CDR1 LNHDA and CDR2 SQIVND (reference sequence). CDR3 in amino acids: CASSLSRQGWQPQHF. Written as DNA, the CDR3 is TGTGCCAGTAGCCTTAGTCGACAGGGATGGCAGCCCCAGCATTTT.

This clone has a handful of counts. This chain links TRBV6-5 with TRBJ1-5; D call uncertain. V shed 6 bases and J shed 6 bases, with 12 bases lying between them. This CDR3 is built from 13 residues. Germline CDR1 reads MNHEY; CDR2 reads SVGAGI. DNA for the CDR3: TGTGCCAGCAGCTACGGTAGTGCTCAGCCCCAGCATTTT. Translation: CASSYGSAQPQHF.

This chain connects TRBV5-4 to TRBJ2-7, with D tentatively TRBD2 (5 bases). The CDR3 contains 13 residues. Looked up from germline, CDR1 is SGHNT and CDR2 is YYREEE (reference sequence). Trimming shortened V by 1 base and J by 5 bases, and 10 bases separated the two germline ends. The CDR3 DNA follows: TGTGCCAGCAGCTTGACCGGGATGGACGAGCAGTACTTC. It yields the protein CASSLTGMDEQYF.

This chain links TRBV6-4 with TRBJ1-4; the D gene is possibly TRBD1 (6 bases). Germline loops: CDR1 MRHNA, CDR2 SNTAGT. This CDR3 contains 13 residues. Trimming stripped 5 bases from V and 7 bases from J, with 11 bases between. CDR3: CASSKGETEKLFF. Written as DNA, the CDR3 is TGTGCCAGCAGTAAGGGGGAAACTGAAAAACTGTTTTTT.